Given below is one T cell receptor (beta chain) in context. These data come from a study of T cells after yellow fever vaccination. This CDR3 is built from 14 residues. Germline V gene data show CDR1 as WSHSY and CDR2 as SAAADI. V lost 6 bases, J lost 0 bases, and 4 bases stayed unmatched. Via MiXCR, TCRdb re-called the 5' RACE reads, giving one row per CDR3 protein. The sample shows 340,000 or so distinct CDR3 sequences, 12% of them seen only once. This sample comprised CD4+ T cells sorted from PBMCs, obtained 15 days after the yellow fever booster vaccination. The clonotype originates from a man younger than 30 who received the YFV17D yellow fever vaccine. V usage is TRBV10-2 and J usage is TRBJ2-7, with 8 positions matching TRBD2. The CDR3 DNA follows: TGCGCCAGCAGACTAGCGGTAAGCTCCTACGAGCAGTACTTC. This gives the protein CASRLAVSSYEQYF.